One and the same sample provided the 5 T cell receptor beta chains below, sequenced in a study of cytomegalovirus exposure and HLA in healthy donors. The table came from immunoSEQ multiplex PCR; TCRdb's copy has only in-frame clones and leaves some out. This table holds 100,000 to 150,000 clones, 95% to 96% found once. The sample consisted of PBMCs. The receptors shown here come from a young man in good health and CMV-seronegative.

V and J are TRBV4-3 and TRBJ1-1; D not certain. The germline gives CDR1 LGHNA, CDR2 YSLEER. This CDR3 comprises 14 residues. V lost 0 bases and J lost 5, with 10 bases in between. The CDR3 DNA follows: TGCGCCAGCAGCCAAGATCTAAGCGGAACTGAAGCTTTCTTT. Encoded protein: CASSQDLSGTEAFF.

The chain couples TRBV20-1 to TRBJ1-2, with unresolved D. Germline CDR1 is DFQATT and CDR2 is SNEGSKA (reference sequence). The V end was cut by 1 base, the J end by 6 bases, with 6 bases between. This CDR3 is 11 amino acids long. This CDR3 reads CSARGANGYTF. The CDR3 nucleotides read TGCAGTGCTAGAGGGGCGAATGGCTACACCTTC.

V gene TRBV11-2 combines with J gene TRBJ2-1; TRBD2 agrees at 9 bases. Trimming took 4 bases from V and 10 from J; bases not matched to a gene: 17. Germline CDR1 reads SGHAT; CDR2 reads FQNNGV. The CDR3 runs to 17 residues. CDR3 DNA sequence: TGTGCCAGCAGCTCTCCACCCGGGGTTAGCGGGAGTTGGGAGCAGTTCTTC. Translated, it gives CASSSPPGVSGSWEQFF.

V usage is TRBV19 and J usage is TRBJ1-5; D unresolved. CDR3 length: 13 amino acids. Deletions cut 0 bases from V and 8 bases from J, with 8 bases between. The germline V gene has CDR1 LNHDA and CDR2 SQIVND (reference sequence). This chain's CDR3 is CASSIDWQKPQHF. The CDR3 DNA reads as TGTGCCAGTAGTATAGATTGGCAAAAGCCCCAGCATTTT.

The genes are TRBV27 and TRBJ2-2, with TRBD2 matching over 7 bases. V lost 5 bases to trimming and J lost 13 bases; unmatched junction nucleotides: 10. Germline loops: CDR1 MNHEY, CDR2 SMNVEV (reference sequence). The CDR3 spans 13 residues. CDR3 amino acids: CASSPLTSDALFF. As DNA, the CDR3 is TGTGCCAGCAGTCCCCTTACTAGCGATGCGCTGTTTTTT.